The rows below give T cell receptor beta chains drawn from one sample of a study of immune characterization of retroperitoneal liposarcoma. TCRdb re-derived calls from the PCR reads in MiXCR, one entry per CDR3 protein. The repertoire holds about 8,200 distinct CDR3 sequences, with more than 40% as singletons. Sequenced input: tumor tissue. These receptors were obtained from a male donor with retroperitoneal liposarcoma. Both conserved end residues are part of each CDR3. Fields, in order: V gene, clone size, D gene, J gene, CDR3 DNA, CDR3 protein. The D gene is left open where the match is weak. Size tells how often a clone was seen (once, few, many) or the class of an expanded clone, and some rows leave it out.

V gene: TRBV12-3/TRBV12-4; clone size: -; D gene: -; J gene: TRBJ2-7; CDR3 DNA: TGTGCCAGCAGTTTAGCACAGGGCTCCTACGAGCAGTACTTC; CDR3 protein: CASSLAQGSYEQYF
V gene: TRBV12-5; clone size: medium-sized; D gene: TRBD1; J gene: TRBJ2-7; CDR3 DNA: TGTGCTAGTGGTTTGGTACCGGGACAGCTGGCTAAGGGCGCCTACGAGCAGTACTTC; CDR3 protein: CASGLVPGQLAKGAYEQYF
V gene: TRBV27; clone size: few; D gene: TRBD1; J gene: TRBJ2-4; CDR3 DNA: TGTGCCAGCAGTAAACGACAGGGATTAGCCAAAAACATTCAGTACTTC; CDR3 protein: CASSKRQGLAKNIQYF
V gene: TRBV6-1; clone size: -; D gene: TRBD1; J gene: TRBJ1-2; CDR3 DNA: TGTGCCAGCAGTAGATCCGGGACAGATGGCTACACCTTC; CDR3 protein: CASSRSGTDGYTF
V gene: TRBV4-1; clone size: -; D gene: -; J gene: TRBJ2-1; CDR3 DNA: TGTGCCAGCAGCCAGGGGGGTTCTGCCTACGAGCAGTTCTTC; CDR3 protein: CASSQGGSAYEQFF
V gene: TRBV27; clone size: -; D gene: -; J gene: TRBJ2-7; CDR3 DNA: TGTGCCAGCAGTAACAGGGTTTCCCACGAGCAGTACTTC; CDR3 protein: CASSNRVSHEQYF
V gene: TRBV7-2; clone size: -; D gene: -; J gene: TRBJ2-1; CDR3 DNA: TGTGCCAGCAGCCCGTTTCCCGGGACCCTCAGCTCCTACAATGAGCAGTTCTTC; CDR3 protein: CASSPFPGTLSSYNEQFF
V gene: TRBV6-6; clone size: once; D gene: TRBD1; J gene: TRBJ2-4; CDR3 DNA: TGTGCCAGCAGTGCGACAGGGCAAACTTACTTC; CDR3 protein: CASSATGQTYF
V gene: TRBV6-1; clone size: -; D gene: TRBD2; J gene: TRBJ2-3; CDR3 DNA: TGTGCCAGCAGGGGAGGTAGTAGCGGGGTCCGGGATACGCAGTATTTT; CDR3 protein: CASRGGSSGVRDTQYF
V gene: TRBV10-1; clone size: few; D gene: -; J gene: TRBJ2-3; CDR3 DNA: TGCGCCCTAAGACCCGGGGGCGGTGATACGCAGTATTTT; CDR3 protein: CALRPGGGDTQYF